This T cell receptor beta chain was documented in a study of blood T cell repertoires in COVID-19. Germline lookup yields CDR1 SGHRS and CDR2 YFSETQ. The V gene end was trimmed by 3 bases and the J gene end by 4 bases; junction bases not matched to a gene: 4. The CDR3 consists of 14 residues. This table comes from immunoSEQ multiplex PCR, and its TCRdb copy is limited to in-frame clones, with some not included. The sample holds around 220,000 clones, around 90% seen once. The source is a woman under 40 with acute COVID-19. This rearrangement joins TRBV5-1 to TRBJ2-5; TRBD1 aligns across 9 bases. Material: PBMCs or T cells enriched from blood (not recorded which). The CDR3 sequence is CASSYRDRAETQYF. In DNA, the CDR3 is TGCGCCAGCAGCTACCGGGACAGGGCAGAGACCCAGTACTTC.